The 12 T cell receptor beta chains given below trace back to one sample, sequenced in a study of blood T cell repertoires in COVID-19. The assay was immunoSEQ multiplex PCR, and TCRdb's table has in-frame clones only and misses some. The table has tens of thousands of clones, approximately 83% seen once. Sequencing used peripheral blood. These receptor sequences come from a woman aged 60 to 75 with acute or convalescent COVID-19.

The chain uses TRBV28 and TRBJ1-2; 7 bases agree with TRBD1. The V and J ends lost 5 bases and 6 bases, in that order; junction bases with no gene match: 9. The CDR3 contains 14 residues. CDR1 and CDR2 from the germline V gene are MDHEN and SYDVKM. The CDR3 DNA reads as TGTGCCAGCAGTCCACAGGGGATTAAGAATGGCTACACCTTC. It encodes CASSPQGIKNGYTF.

This clone showed up just once. The chain uses TRBV6-5 and TRBJ1-4, with D possibly TRBD1 on 6 matching bases. The CDR3 runs to 11 residues. V was shortened by 7 bases and J by 16 bases, with 16 bases between the two germline ends. Germline assignment: CDR1 MNHEY and CDR2 SVGAGI. CDR3 residues: CASTFRGRKFF. CDR3 bases: TGTGCCAGCACCTTCAGGGGAAGGAAGTTTTTT.

V is TRBV15 and J is TRBJ2-5, with D possibly being TRBD1 (6 bases). This CDR3 comprises 16 residues. Germline CDR1 is LNHNV and CDR2 is YYDKDF (reference sequence). V was pared by 3 bases and J by 2 bases, with 16 bases between. CDR3 amino acids: CATSRGQHRVQETQYF. The CDR3 DNA reads TGTGCCACCAGCAGGGGGCAGCACAGGGTGCAAGAGACCCAGTACTTC. The full variable domain, rest sourced from reference TRBV15 and TRBJ2-5, is DAMVIQNPRYQVTQFGKPVTLSCSQTLNHNVMYWYQQKSSQAPKLLFHYYDKDFNNEADTPDNFQSRRPNTSFCFLDIRSPGLGDTAMYLCATSRGQHRVQETQYFGPGTRLLVL.

The rearrangement uses TRBV9 and TRBJ1-1, with D unclear. CDR3 length: 13 amino acids. With 0 bases removed from V and 10 bases from J, the gap between germline ends came to 13 bases. Germline CDR1 is SGDLS and CDR2 is YYNGEE. The CDR3 DNA is TGTGCCAGCAGCGTAGGCTCACGGGATGGAGCTTTCTTT. Protein: CASSVGSRDGAFF. The whole variable domain, remainder taken from reference TRBV9 and TRBJ1-1, is DSGVTQTPKHLITATGQRVTLRCSPRSGDLSVYWYQQSLDQGLQFLIQYYNGEERAKGNILERFSAQQFPDLHSELNLSSLELGDSALYFCASSVGSRDGAFFGQGTRLTVV.

The rearrangement links TRBV4-1 to TRBJ1-3; 7 bases map to TRBD1. V lost 0 bases to trimming and J lost 0 bases; unmatched junction nucleotides: 11. This CDR3 comprises 19 residues. CDR1 is MGHRA and CDR2 is YSYEKL in the germline V gene. CDR3 loop: CASSQDRRQGLISGNTIYF. The CDR3 DNA is TGCGCCAGCAGCCAAGATAGGAGACAGGGTCTTATCTCTGGAAACACCATATATTTT.

The rearrangement links TRBV27 to TRBJ1-6; D is undetermined. This CDR3 has 15 residues. Germline V gene data show CDR1 as MNHEY and CDR2 as SMNVEV (reference sequence). Trimming took 4 bases from V and 7 from J, leaving 14 bases between them. Written as DNA, the CDR3 is TGTGCCAGCAGTTGGGCCGGGGATGGGAATTCACCCCTCCACTTT. This codes for CASSWAGDGNSPLHF.

The chain combines TRBV7-2 with TRBJ2-5, with D perhaps TRBD2 (6 bases). Trimming stripped 6 bases from V and 4 bases from J, with 18 bases between. The CDR3 extends over 15 amino acids. Germline V lookup: CDR1 SGHTA, CDR2 FQGNSA. The CDR3: CASRRIGGGGETQYF. CDR3 nucleotides: TGTGCCAGCAGGCGAATCGGGGGAGGTGGAGAGACCCAGTACTTC.

This chain links TRBV5-1 with TRBJ1-4; 8 bases align to TRBD1. With V trimmed by 0 bases and J by 5 bases, 6 bases remained unmatched. The CDR3 sequence is 16 residues long. Germline CDR1 reads SGHRS; CDR2 reads YFSETQ. The CDR3 nucleotides are TGCGCCAGCAGCTTGGAGGGACAGGCTAGGAATGAAAAACTGTTTTTT. This encodes CASSLEGQARNEKLFF.

This clone has a single count. J is TRBJ1-1 and V is TRBV19, with a weak D call TRBD1 (6 bases). Trimming stripped 7 bases from V and 9 bases from J, with 15 bases between. The CDR3 spans 12 residues. Per the germline V gene, CDR1 is LNHDA and CDR2 is SQIVND (reference sequence). This CDR3 is CASTNRAGKAFF. CDR3 nucleotides: TGTGCCAGTACAAACAGGGCGGGTAAAGCTTTCTTT.

The CDR3 protein is CASSYSQGTGQPQHF. CDR3 in DNA: TGTGCCAGCAGTTACTCTCAGGGGACGGGCCAGCCCCAGCATTTT. The chain joins TRBV6-5 to TRBJ1-5; maybe TRBD1 (6 bases). Per germline, CDR1 MNHEY and CDR2 SVGAGI. The CDR3 runs to 15 residues. V gave up 0 bases and J gave up 7 bases, with 13 bases separating them.

This rearrangement joins TRBV6-6 to TRBJ1-2, with D tentatively TRBD1 (6 bases). Germline-derived CDR1 and CDR2 are MNHNY and SVGAGI (reference sequence). V was clipped by 5 bases and J by 2 bases, with 18 bases between them. The CDR3 sequence is 16 residues long. The CDR3: CASSALDRRQNYGYTF. CDR3 DNA sequence: TGTGCCAGCAGTGCGCTAGACAGGAGACAAAACTATGGCTACACCTTC.

The chain couples TRBV29-1 to TRBJ1-5, with 9 bases fitting TRBD1. Trimming removed 6 bases from V and 5 bases from J; junction bases left unmatched: 8. The CDR3 sequence is 14 residues long. Per germline, CDR1 SQVTM and CDR2 ANQGSEA. The CDR3 region is CSVGSGTGHQPQHF. The CDR3 DNA reads TGCAGCGTCGGATCCGGGACAGGGCATCAGCCCCAGCATTTT.